Listed below are T cell receptor beta chains from one sample, sequenced in a study of blood T cell repertoires in COVID-19. Libraries were prepared by immunoSEQ multiplex PCR; TCRdb keeps only in-frame clonotypes and omits some of them. This table holds some 95,000 clones, nearly 90% found once. Sequenced input: peripheral blood. Receptor source: a man between 65 and 79 years old with acute or convalescent COVID-19. The CDR3 runs from the conserved cysteine through the conserved F or W. Fields, in order: V gene, J gene, D gene, clone size, CDR3 DNA, CDR3 protein. D genes are given only for firm matches. Size is stated for part of the rows, as once, few or many counts, or as a class when the clone is expanded.

>TRBV11-3|TRBJ1-5|.|once
TGTGCCAGCAGCCCGCCCCGGGGGTGTAGGAAGCCCCAGCATTTT
CASSPPRGCRKPQHF
>TRBV6-5|TRBJ2-1|TRBD2|.
TGTGCCAGCAGTAACCTCGGGGGGTGGCAGTTCTTC
CASSNLGGWQFF
>TRBV10-3|TRBJ1-1|.|.
TGTGCCATCAGTGCAGGGATCGGCCTGAACACTGAAGCTTTCTTT
CAISAGIGLNTEAFF
>TRBV28|TRBJ2-3|.|once
TGTGCCAGCAGTCTTGGTCGGGGGTGGGTCACAGATACGCAGTATTTT
CASSLGRGWVTDTQYF
>TRBV10-2|TRBJ1-1|TRBD1|.
TGCGCCAGCAGTGAGTCGACTCGGGACAGGGGGAACACTGAAGCTTTCTTT
CASSESTRDRGNTEAFF
>TRBV11-3|TRBJ1-6|.|once
TGTGCCAGCAGCCGCGGGGGTACCAATTCACCCCTCCACTTT
CASSRGGTNSPLHF
>TRBV27|TRBJ2-2|.|.
TGTGCCAGCAGTTTTGGGGGGTCAGGCACCGGGGAGCTGTTTTTT
CASSFGGSGTGELFF
>TRBV5-1|TRBJ1-1|TRBD1|.
TGCGCCAGCAGCTCCAGCTCAGGGGGCGAAAGAGCTTTCTTT
CASSSSSGGERAFF
>TRBV12-3/TRBV12-4|TRBJ1-1|.|.
TGTGCCAGCAGTCTACAATCAGGGTTTCGAGCTTTCTTT
CASSLQSGFRAFF
>TRBV3-1/TRBV3-2|TRBJ1-2|.|once
TGTGCCAGCAGCCAACCCAGGGGATTTGGTGGCTACACCTTC
CASSQPRGFGGYTF
>TRBV6-5|TRBJ2-5|.|once
TGTGCCAGCAGACTAAACAGGGAAGAGACCCAGTACTTC
CASRLNREETQYF
>TRBV2|TRBJ2-1|TRBD1|.
TGTGCCAGCAGAAGGGACAGGGGATCTAATGAGCAGTTCTTC
CASRRDRGSNEQFF
>TRBV3-1/TRBV3-2|TRBJ2-5|TRBD2|.
TGTGCCAGCAGCTCGATAGCGGGGGGGCGAGAGACCCAGTACTTC
CASSSIAGGRETQYF
>TRBV12-3/TRBV12-4|TRBJ2-7|TRBD1|.
TGTGCCAGCAGTTTGACAGGGTCCTACGAGCAGTACTTC
CASSLTGSYEQYF
>TRBV3-1/TRBV3-2|TRBJ1-6|TRBD1|.
TGTGCCAGCAGCCTCGGACAGGCCAAAGGATCACCCCTCCACTTT
CASSLGQAKGSPLHF
>TRBV6-5|TRBJ1-3|.|.
TGTGCCAGCAGCCCGTCTGGAAACACCATATATTTT
CASSPSGNTIYF
>TRBV27|TRBJ1-5|TRBD1|.
TGTGCCAGCAGTCCATCGAGGGACAGGGGATTCTTATCGAGCAATCAGCCCCAGCATTTT
CASSPSRDRGFLSSNQPQHF
>TRBV4-1|TRBJ2-3|.|.
TGCGCCAGCAGCCAAGAGATTCGAGGTACAGATACGCAGTATTTT
CASSQEIRGTDTQYF
>TRBV29-1|TRBJ1-3|TRBD1|.
TGCAGCGTGTCGACATCAGGGGGAACTGGAAACACCATATATTTT
CSVSTSGGTGNTIYF
>TRBV2|TRBJ1-2|TRBD1|.
TGTGCCAGCACCGAGGACAGGGCGGTCTATGGCTACACCTTC
CASTEDRAVYGYTF
>TRBV5-6|TRBJ1-1|TRBD1|.
TGTGCCAGCAGCAGGACAGGGATGACTGAAGCTTTCTTT
CASSRTGMTEAFF
>TRBV9|TRBJ2-1|.|.
TGTGCCAGCAGCGTGAACAGCCCGGGGGATGAGCAGTTCTTC
CASSVNSPGDEQFF
>TRBV2|TRBJ2-3|.|.
TGTGCCAGCAGTGAAAGACTCTACACAGATACGCAGTATTTT
CASSERLYTDTQYF
>TRBV7-9|TRBJ1-2|.|.
TGTGCCAGCAGCCCCAGGGCGGCGTCGGATGGCTACACCTTC
CASSPRAASDGYTF
>TRBV30|TRBJ2-5|TRBD2|.
TGTGCCTGGAGCAAAGTACTAGCGGGGAAAGAGACCCAGTACTTC
CAWSKVLAGKETQYF
>TRBV5-4|TRBJ1-2|TRBD1|.
TGTGCCAGCAGCTTAGACAGGGGAGCCCATGCTGGCTACACCTTC
CASSLDRGAHAGYTF
>TRBV10-2|TRBJ1-2|TRBD1|.
TGCGCCAGCAGTACTCGGACAGGGTCATATGGCTACACCTTC
CASSTRTGSYGYTF
>TRBV28|TRBJ2-2|TRBD1|.
TGTGCCAGCAGTTCACCGGGACAGCTGAACACCGGGGAGCTGTTTTTT
CASSSPGQLNTGELFF
>TRBV19|TRBJ1-5|.|.
TGTGCCAGCAGTCCTTCGGGGGGGGTAGGGCAGCCCCAGCATTTT
CASSPSGGVGQPQHF
>TRBV15|TRBJ2-1|TRBD1|.
TGTGCCACCAGCGGAGACAGGGTTAATGAGCAGTTCTTC
CATSGDRVNEQFF
>TRBV6-5|TRBJ1-5|.|.
TGTGCCAGCAGCGCCGGGAGGGGGGGCGTTCAGCCCCAGCATTTT
CASSAGRGGVQPQHF
>TRBV7-9|TRBJ2-3|TRBD1|.
TGTGCCAGCAGCTCTCTCCCGACAGGGCTAAGCACAGATACGCAGTATTTT
CASSSLPTGLSTDTQYF
>TRBV7-9|TRBJ1-3|TRBD1|.
TGTGCCAGCAGCCTGAGGACAGGGGGAAACACCATATATTTT
CASSLRTGGNTIYF
>TRBV18|TRBJ1-3|.|few
TGTGCCAGCTCACCTGCAGGGGTTAACTCTGGAAACACCATATATTTT
CASSPAGVNSGNTIYF
>TRBV14|TRBJ1-2|.|.
TGTGCCAGCAGCCGAGGATTGGCTAACTATGGCTACACCTTC
CASSRGLANYGYTF
>TRBV5-6|TRBJ2-1|TRBD2|.
TGTGCCAGCAGCTCCATAGCGGGGGGGCTGAATGAGCAGTTCTTC
CASSSIAGGLNEQFF
>TRBV10-3|TRBJ1-2|TRBD1|.
TGTGCCATCAGTGAGCTCGGACAGGGTAACTATGGCTACACCTTC
CAISELGQGNYGYTF
>TRBV9|TRBJ1-1|.|.
TGTGCCAGCAGCGTAGGGACATTTGGTTACCCGAACACTGAAGCTTTCTTT
CASSVGTFGYPNTEAFF
>TRBV28|TRBJ1-2|.|.
TGTGCCATCAAAGCCCCGGAGCGGAACTATGGCTACACCTTC
CAIKAPERNYGYTF
>TRBV28|TRBJ2-7|.|.
TGTGCCAGCAGTTTAACCAGGTACGAGCAGTACTTC
CASSLTRYEQYF
>TRBV19|TRBJ2-5|TRBD1|.
TGTGCCAGTAGTGTTGACAGGGGGCGAGAGACCCAGTACTTC
CASSVDRGRETQYF
>TRBV25-1|TRBJ2-3|.|few
TGTGCCAGCAGTGAATTTGTTGGGCAGTATACGCAGTATTTT
CASSEFVGQYTQYF
>TRBV7-9|TRBJ1-2|.|.
TGTGCCAGCAGCTTAGGCCAGGTTAACTATGGCTACACCTTC
CASSLGQVNYGYTF
>TRBV7-9|TRBJ1-2|.|.
TGTGCCAGCAGCTTGCCCGGACAGTCTGACTATGGCTACACCTTC
CASSLPGQSDYGYTF
>TRBV6-4|TRBJ2-3|.|.
TGTGCCAGCAGCGTTGGGGCGGTGGATACGCAGTATTTT
CASSVGAVDTQYF
>TRBV2|TRBJ2-2|TRBD2|few
TGTGCCAGCAGAAGGGATTCCGGGACTATAAACACCGGGGAGCTGTTTTTT
CASRRDSGTINTGELFF